The clone carrying this T cell receptor beta chain was picked up a small number of times. Its antigen remains unidentified. Central memory, naive, regulatory and stem cell-like memory CD4+ cells were sorted by CD45RO/CCR7/CD25/CD127/CD95/CD27. Sorting gave populations that all exceeded 95% purity. Expressed TCRB transcripts were sequenced because the entire RNA isolate underwent reverse transcription. Samples of naive, central memory and regulatory T cells yielded a mean of about 3.57 million reads. Repertoires were generated with immunoSEQ multiplex PCR, while TCRdb's copy carries only in-frame clones and drops some. The table has 250,000 to 300,000 clones, roughly a quarter seen once. This record comes from a study of beta chain features in type 1 diabetes. CDR1 is MNHEY and CDR2 is SMNVEV in the germline V gene (reference sequence). V lost 6 bases and J lost 6; bases outside the gene matches: 3. The CDR3 has 14 amino acids.

Study-wide results and limits: Across all four CD4+ subsets, people with type 1 diabetes showed modestly shorter TCRB CDR3s. Patients' naive, central memory and regulatory TCRB repertoires appeared more alike than those of healthy donors.

What was sequenced was naive CD4+ T cells from blood. The TCR comes from a woman between 25 and 40 years old with type 1 diabetes. V is TRBV27 and J is TRBJ2-1; TRBD1 agrees at 12 bases. CDR3 sequence reads: CASSGTGGFNEQFF. The CDR3, as DNA: TGTGCCAGCAGCGGGACAGGGGGCTTCAATGAGCAGTTCTTC.